This entry features one T cell receptor beta chain sequence. Germline CDR1 and CDR2: SGHDT and YYEEEE. Between the trimmed V and J ends, which lost 10 bases and 4 bases, there was a span of 9 bases. The CDR3 has 11 residues. Assay used: immunoSEQ multiplex PCR; TCRdb lists only in-frame clones, some missing. The table shows 600,000 or so clones, with over 75% occurring only once. The data are from a study of shared T cell receptors in the human thymus. The same sample was also used in a study of human thymus T cells. That source reports: Thymus tissue was removed during corrective cardiac surgery. Repertoires from thymus and blood appeared to show biased V and J gene usage. Unrelated individuals were reported by related research to share highly overlapping thymic repertoires.

The sequenced material came from thymocytes. The chain employs TRBV5-6 and TRBJ2-1; tentative D call: TRBD1 (6 bases). This receptor was identified in a boy younger than two with a congenital heart defect. CDR3 protein: CAWGRYNEQFF. In nucleotides, the CDR3 is TGTGCCTGGGGGCGGTACAATGAGCAGTTCTTC.